These 22 T cell receptor beta chains were sequenced from one sample in a study of glioma-infiltrating T cells after dendritic cell vaccination. Assay used: immunoSEQ multiplex PCR; TCRdb lists only in-frame clones, some missing. This sample has 80,000 to 100,000 clones, with approximately 80% found just once. The material sequenced was blood, taken before dendritic cell vaccination. These receptors all come from a human donor with glioblastoma.

V usage is TRBV10-2 and J usage is TRBJ1-2; possible D gene TRBD1, 5 bases. CDR3 size: 12 residues. With 5 bases removed from V and 10 bases from J, the gap between germline ends came to 14 bases. Germline loops: CDR1 WSHSY, CDR2 SAAADI. The CDR3 sequence: CASSKGRVDYTF. The CDR3 DNA follows: TGCGCCAGCAGTAAGGGGAGGGTAGACTACACCTTC.

V usage is TRBV27 and J usage is TRBJ2-7, with 10 bases fitting TRBD2. CDR1 MNHEY and CDR2 SMNVEV come from the germline V gene (reference sequence). The V and J ends lost 10 bases and 7 bases, in that order; junction bases with no gene match: 13. The CDR3 sequence is 14 residues long. The CDR3 nucleotides are TGTGCCACCTCACGGCTAGCGGGGGAAGAGGAGCAGTACTTC. Encoded protein: CATSRLAGEEEQYF.

This clone has more than one count but fewer than ten. The chain recombines TRBV19 with TRBJ2-7, with 8 nucleotides matching TRBD1. The CDR3 covers 12 residues. The germline V gene encodes CDR1 LNHDA and CDR2 SQIVND (reference sequence). Germline trimming cut 9 bases from V and 7 bases from J; bases unmatched to any gene: 8. DNA for the CDR3: TGTGCCAGAAGGTTCAGGGGGCTTGAGCAGTACTTC. Translating gives CARRFRGLEQYF.

The rearrangement joins TRBV27 to TRBJ2-3, with 11 nucleotides matching TRBD2. CDR3 length: 16 residues. Germline V gene lookup returns CDR1 MNHEY and CDR2 SMNVEV (reference sequence). The V gene end was trimmed by 6 bases and the J gene end by 4 bases; junction bases not matched to a gene: 9. The CDR3 here is CASRPLAGVPADTQYF. CDR3 nucleotide sequence: TGTGCCAGCAGACCACTAGCGGGAGTTCCAGCAGATACGCAGTATTTT.

The rearrangement links TRBV6-1 to TRBJ1-3; D is undetermined. The germline CDR1 and CDR2 sequences are MNHNS and SASEGT. Trimming removed 7 bases from V and 7 bases from J, with 17 bases in between. This CDR3 is 14 amino acids long. Written as DNA, the CDR3 is TGTGCCAGCACCCAACTCGCGTCGAGGAACACCATATATTTT. This translates into CASTQLASRNTIYF.

This clone was seen just once. This sequence joins TRBV2 and TRBJ1-2; TRBD1 matches at 9 bases. V dropped 7 bases and J dropped 4; count of bases not matched to a gene: 10. The CDR3 sequence is 15 residues long. The germline CDR1 and CDR2 sequences are SNHLY and FYNNEI. The CDR3 is CASNVGTGSSYGYTF. The CDR3 DNA follows: TGTGCCAGCAATGTAGGGACAGGGAGCTCCTATGGCTACACCTTC.

The rearrangement links TRBV2 to TRBJ2-4; possible D gene TRBD2, 6 bases. The CDR3 totals 18 residues. CDR1 and CDR2 (germline): SNHLY, FYNNEI. With 7 bases removed from V and 1 base from J, the gap between germline ends came to 23 bases. The CDR3 protein is CASIARTGEGRAKNIQYF. CDR3 DNA sequence: TGTGCCAGCATTGCACGGACGGGAGAGGGTAGGGCCAAAAACATTCAGTACTTC.

This clone was detected once. The chain links TRBV7-3 to TRBJ1-1, with D hard to call. Germline V lookup: CDR1 SGHTA, CDR2 FQGTGA. The CDR3 spans 13 residues. Trimming stripped 6 bases from V and 5 bases from J, with 13 bases between. The chain's CDR3 is CASSLEAETEAFF. Here the CDR3 DNA reads TGTGCCAGCAGTTTAGAAGCGGAGACTGAAGCTTTCTTT.

The chain employs TRBV19 and TRBJ2-7, with D possibly matching TRBD2 (5 bases). This CDR3 has 14 residues. The V gene's germline CDR1 is LNHDA and CDR2 SQIVND (reference sequence). The V and J ends lost 1 base and 4 bases respectively, with 11 bases between them. CDR3 DNA sequence: TGTGCCAGTAGTATAGCGGCGAGGGATTACGAGCAGTACTTC. As protein: CASSIAARDYEQYF.

The V and J genes are TRBV6-5 and TRBJ1-4; D is possibly TRBD1 (5 bases). Trimming cost V 2 bases and J 3 bases, with 10 bases left between them. This CDR3 has 15 residues. Germline V gives CDR1 MNHEY, CDR2 SVGAGI. CDR3 residues: CASSYVGEANEKLFF. The CDR3 region has the DNA TGTGCCAGCAGTTACGTGGGGGAGGCTAATGAAAAACTGTTTTTT.

Of note for this clone: The sample has other DNA sequences that encode this CDR3 too. The rearrangement uses TRBV5-1 and TRBJ1-6, with D possibly TRBD1 on 6 matching bases. The V gene's germline CDR1 is SGHRS and CDR2 YFSETQ. This CDR3 spans 15 amino acids. V was pared by 4 bases and J by 0 bases, with 8 bases between. In DNA, the CDR3 is TGCGCCAGCAGCCTGGACAGCTCCTATAATTCACCCCTCCACTTT. Amino acids: CASSLDSSYNSPLHF.

The CDR3 nucleotides read TGTGCCAGCAGCAATCCCCACCGGGACAGGAATAGAACCTATGGCTACACCTTC. This encodes CASSNPHRDRNRTYGYTF. The chain recombines TRBV21-1 with TRBJ1-2; the table calls TRBD1, which could not be checked here. TRBV21-1 is designated a pseudogene. The CDR3 extends over 18 amino acids.

The chain links TRBV5-1 to TRBJ2-1, with unresolved D. Trimming removed 3 bases at V and 8 bases at J, with 6 bases between. The length of the CDR3 is 11 residues. Looked up from germline, CDR1 is SGHRS and CDR2 is YFSETQ. The chain's CDR3 is CASSSVDEQFF. DNA for the CDR3: TGCGCCAGCAGCTCGGTGGATGAGCAGTTCTTC. The variable domain in full, with the rest retrieved from reference TRBV5-1 and TRBJ2-1, is KAGVTQTPRYLIKTRGQQVTLSCSPISGHRSVSWYQQTPGQGLQFLFEYFSETQRNKGNFPGRFSGRQFSNSRSEMNVSTLELGDSALYLCASSSVDEQFFGPGTRLTVL.

Here the CDR3 DNA reads TGTGCCATCAGTGGGGGACTAGCGGGGGGTGGGACAGATACGCAGTATTTT. The encoded protein is CAISGGLAGGGTDTQYF. The J gene is TRBJ2-3, the V gene TRBV10-3, with 15 bases aligning to TRBD2. The CDR3 has 17 residues. The V gene's germline CDR1 is ENHRY and CDR2 SYGVKD. V dropped 4 bases and J dropped 3; count of bases not matched to a gene: 5.

This rearrangement joins TRBV7-9 to TRBJ1-5, with D unresolved. V was clipped by 5 bases and J by 6 bases, with 23 bases between them. The CDR3 has 17 amino acids. The germline CDR1 and CDR2 sequences are SEHNR and FQNEAQ (reference sequence). The DNA of the CDR3 is TGTGCCAGCAGCATTGACATCTCCGGGGAACAAAGTCAGCCCCAGCATTTT. As protein: CASSIDISGEQSQPQHF.

CDR3 DNA: TGTGCCAGCAGCTTTCCCCTAGGTAGTGGGACTAACAACTACGAGCAGTACTTC. Translated, it gives CASSFPLGSGTNNYEQYF. The rearrangement uses TRBV28 and TRBJ2-7, with 7 bases identical to TRBD2. Looked up from germline, CDR1 is MDHEN and CDR2 is SYDVKM. The CDR3 spans 18 residues. The V gene end was trimmed by 6 bases and the J gene end by 3 bases; junction bases not matched to a gene: 20. The whole variable domain, filled in from reference TRBV28 and TRBJ2-7, reads DVKVTQSSRYLVKRTGEKVFLECVQDMDHENMFWYRQDPGLGLRLIYFSYDVKMKEKGDIPEGYSVSREKKERFSLILESASTNQTSMYLCASSFPLGSGTNNYEQYFGPGTRLTVT.

This chain links TRBV5-5 with TRBJ2-7; perhaps TRBD2 as D (5 bases). Germline CDR1 and CDR2: SGHKS and YYEKEE (reference sequence). This CDR3 region has 12 residues. The germline V and J ends were trimmed by 4 bases and 4 bases, with 9 bases remaining between them. This CDR3 is CASSRRTYEQYF. DNA for the CDR3: TGTGCCAGCAGCCGTAGGACTTACGAGCAGTACTTC.

This clone was seen a few times. The chain recombines TRBV7-2 with TRBJ2-5; TRBD2 aligns across 15 bases. CDR3 size: 17 residues. V lost 1 base and J lost 5; bases outside the gene matches: 5. Germline CDR1 is SGHTA and CDR2 is FQGNSA. The CDR3 protein is CASSLVGLAGGGETQYF. The CDR3 DNA reads TGTGCCAGCAGCTTAGTGGGACTAGCGGGAGGAGGGGAGACCCAGTACTTC.

Details on this clone: The same CDR3 is also encoded by other DNA sequences in this sample. The chain combines TRBV28 with TRBJ2-1; D gene unclear. Germline CDR1 MDHEN, CDR2 SYDVKM. The CDR3 length is 11 residues. V was trimmed by 3 bases and J by 7 bases, leaving 4 bases between them. The CDR3 sequence: CASSLRNEQFF. DNA for the CDR3: TGTGCCAGCAGTTTGAGGAATGAGCAGTTCTTC.

The chain links TRBV7-2 to TRBJ2-7, with TRBD2 matching 15 bases. There are 16 residues in the CDR3. CDR1 is SGHTA and CDR2 is FQGNSA in the germline V gene. V lost 4 bases, J lost 2 bases, and 3 bases stayed unmatched. In DNA form, the CDR3 reads TGTGCCAGCAGCTACGGGACTAGCGGGGGGACCTACGAGCAGTACTTC. The encoded protein is CASSYGTSGGTYEQYF. Full variable domain (missing parts from reference TRBV7-2 and TRBJ2-7): GAGVSQSPSNKVTEKGKDVELRCDPISGHTALYWYRQSLGQGLEFLIYFQGNSAPDKSGLPSDRFSAERTGGSVSTLTIQRTQQEDSAVYLCASSYGTSGGTYEQYFGPGTRLTVT.

This clone was observed a handful of times. The rearrangement links TRBV7-2 to TRBJ2-7; possibly TRBD1 for D (5 bases). Germline loops: CDR1 SGHTA, CDR2 FQGNSA. V lost 3 bases to trimming and J lost 2 bases, with 11 bases between them. The CDR3 totals 14 residues. The CDR3 DNA reads as TGTGCCAGCAGCTTCTCACAGGCGCCCTACGAGCAGTACTTC. Its translation is CASSFSQAPYEQYF.

The genes are TRBV10-3 and TRBJ1-2; TRBD1 might be the D (6 bases). Germline assignment: CDR1 ENHRY and CDR2 SYGVKD. Trimming stripped 4 bases from V and 5 bases from J, with 8 bases between. This CDR3 is built from 12 residues. CDR3: CAISGTGYGYTF. CDR3 DNA: TGTGCCATCAGTGGTACAGGGTATGGCTACACCTTC.